The count of the clone carrying this TCR beta chain is one. Its antigen is as yet unknown. This specimen comes from a study of cytomegalovirus exposure and HLA in healthy donors. Overall study results and limits: Within the data, a cluster of highly shared sequence variants was likely a sequencing artifact.

Germline V gives CDR1 SGHNT, CDR2 YENEEA. The CDR3 has 15 residues. Unmatched junction bases numbered 7, after V lost 5 bases and J lost 2 bases. The PCR made use of 60 Vbeta and 13 Jbeta primers. The data were produced by immunoSEQ multiplex PCR, yet TCRdb's version contains in-frame clones alone and is incomplete. The top ten clones hold almost 4% of a sample with fewer than 300,000 clones, roughly 89% of them seen once. Despite likely unrecorded immune exposures, the donors were nominally healthy at the time of sampling. The chain recombines TRBV11-3 with TRBJ2-3; 7 bases line up with TRBD1. Sequenced material: PBMCs. The TCR was taken from a middle-aged man in good health and CMV-seropositive. The DNA of the CDR3 is TGTGCCAGCAGCCACCGGGACAGTATCACAGATACGCAGTATTTT. It is translated as CASSHRDSITDTQYF.